The entry that follows covers one T cell receptor beta chain sequence. Its antigen remains unknown. This specimen belongs to a study of siplizumab effects on memory and regulatory T cells. Findings and limits, study-wide: It was never confirmed that proliferating Tregs from siplizumab cultures were suppressive.

The assay was immunoSEQ multiplex PCR, and TCRdb's table has in-frame clones only and misses some. The data show about 100,000 clones, around 93% seen once. The origin of this receptor is a human donor in good health. Sequences were obtained from non-Treg CD4+ T cells sorted from blood.

The CDR3 loop is CASSLEDRGNYGYTF. The CDR3 bases are TGTGCCAGCAGCTTGGAGGACAGGGGTAACTATGGCTACACCTTC. This chain uses TRBV7-2 with TRBJ1-2; 9 nucleotides agree with TRBD1. The length of the CDR3 is 15 residues. V shed 3 bases and J 1 base; nucleotides not matched to a gene: 3. Germline assignment: CDR1 SGHTA and CDR2 FQGNSA.